These 11 T cell receptor beta chains originate from one sample sequenced in a study of CD8 T cells in ankylosing spondylitis. MiXCR was run by TCRdb on the 5' RACE reads, yielding one entry per CDR3 protein. The top ten hold just under 30% of the sample, which has 150,000 to 200,000 distinct CDR3 sequences, roughly 10% seen once. Sequenced: blood, either unsorted or a sorted T cell fraction (not recorded which). Receptors were obtained from a male donor with ankylosing spondylitis or in good health (not recorded which).

This clonotype was found many times. CDR3 in DNA: TGTGCCACCAGTGCCGGGACAGGGAATGGTCAGCCCCAGCATTTT. Residues: CATSAGTGNGQPQHF. The chain recombines TRBV24-1 with TRBJ1-5, with 9 bases that match TRBD1. In germline, CDR1 is KGHDR, CDR2 SFDVKD. V was pared by 5 bases and J by 6 bases, with 7 bases of the junction left unmatched. The CDR3 loop spans 15 amino acids.

In its sample, this clonotype was seen many times. The V gene is TRBV25-1, the J gene TRBJ2-3, with TRBD2 identical over 7 bases. Germline V gene sequence: CDR1 MGHDK, CDR2 SYGVNS. After removal of 4 bases from V and 2 bases from J, the junction contained 9 bases not matched to a gene. The CDR3 consists of 16 residues. CDR3 region: CASSGSVGGNTDTQYF. The CDR3 DNA sequence: TGTGCCAGCAGTGGATCCGTCGGGGGGAACACAGATACGCAGTATTTT.

At least ten counts were recorded for this clonotype. The gene calls are TRBV5-1 and TRBJ2-3; D is unclear. The germline CDR1 and CDR2 sequences are SGHRS and YFSETQ. Trimming pared 1 base from V and 5 bases from J, leaving 8 bases between. The CDR3 runs 13 residues. The CDR3 region is CASSLSTRDTQYF. The CDR3 nucleotides are TGCGCCAGCAGCTTGTCTACGAGAGATACGCAGTATTTT.

This clonotype has ten or more counts. The chain employs TRBV6-5 and TRBJ2-5, with 8 nucleotides matching TRBD2. The germline V gene encodes CDR1 MNHEY and CDR2 SVGAGI. CDR3 size: 16 residues. V lost 4 bases to trimming and J lost 6 bases; unmatched junction nucleotides: 13. CDR3 nucleotide sequence: TGTGCCAGCAGTTCGGGTAGCACGGGAGGGGGTAAGACCCAGTACTTC. This sequence encodes CASSSGSTGGGKTQYF.

This clonotype was observed a few times. V usage is TRBV3-1 and J usage is TRBJ1-1; no definite D call. This CDR3 has 13 residues. The germline CDR1 and CDR2 sequences are LGHDT and YNNKEL (reference sequence). V lost 1 base to trimming and J lost 5 bases, with 8 bases between them. The CDR3 coding sequence is TGTGCCAGCAGCCAAGTAAGCGGGACTGAAGCTTTCTTT. This encodes CASSQVSGTEAFF.

This clonotype showed up many times. V and J are TRBV20-1 and TRBJ2-2; D unresolved. V shed 0 bases and J shed 7 bases, with 12 bases lying between them. The CDR3 runs 14 residues. Germline V gene lookup returns CDR1 DFQATT and CDR2 SNEGSKA (reference sequence). The CDR3 loop reads CSARDSSDNGELFF. Written as DNA, the CDR3 is TGCAGTGCTAGAGATAGTTCGGATAACGGGGAGCTGTTTTTT.

Only a few counts were recorded for this clonotype. V gene TRBV5-1 combines with J gene TRBJ1-5; 10 bases match TRBD1. CDR1 SGHRS and CDR2 YFSETQ come from the germline V gene. CDR3 length: 17 amino acids. V shed 5 bases, J shed 0 bases, and the junction held 8 bases outside the gene matches. The CDR3 DNA reads TGCGCCAGCAGAGCCGGGACAGGGGACAATAGCAATCAGCCCCAGCATTTT. Amino acids: CASRAGTGDNSNQPQHF. The full variable domain, with the rest looked up from reference TRBV5-1 and TRBJ1-5, is KAGVTQTPRYLIKTRGQQVTLSCSPISGHRSVSWYQQTPGQGLQFLFEYFSETQRNKGNFPGRFSGRQFSNSRSEMNVSTLELGDSALYLCASRAGTGDNSNQPQHFGDGTRLSIL.

This clonotype has a count of ten or more. The chain is built from TRBV29-1 and TRBJ2-1; D gene ambiguous. Germline CDR1 and CDR2: SQVTM and ANQGSEA. V shed 5 bases and J shed 0 bases, with 11 bases lying between them. This CDR3 spans 14 amino acids. The CDR3 nucleotides read TGCAGCGTTAACCTGCCGAGCTCCTACAATGAGCAGTTCTTC. Amino acid sequence: CSVNLPSSYNEQFF.

This clonotype was recorded at least ten times. The V call is TRBV2, the J call TRBJ2-3; D remains unclear. This CDR3 contains 14 residues. V lost 7 bases and J 2 bases, leaving 13 bases between the germline ends. CDR1 SNHLY and CDR2 FYNNEI come from the germline V gene. The CDR3 nucleotides read TGTGCCAGCATGGGTGGGGTTTACACAGATACGCAGTATTTT. Amino acids: CASMGGVYTDTQYF.

In this sample, this clonotype turned up many times. V is TRBV29-1 and J is TRBJ2-1; 8 bases are shared with TRBD2. With 7 bases clipped from V and 6 bases from J, the junction kept 5 bases outside the gene matches. Per germline, CDR1 SQVTM and CDR2 ANQGSEA. The CDR3 is 12 residues long. CDR3 amino acids: CSARTSFNEQFF. CDR3 in DNA: TGCAGCGCCAGGACTAGCTTCAATGAGCAGTTCTTC.

This clonotype was found many times. An end of the junction does not agree with germline; a read error may underlie this. This chain joins TRBV18 and TRBJ2-5, with D perhaps given as TRBD1 or TRBD2 (5 bases each). Germline assignment: CDR1 KGHSH and CDR2 LQKENI. The CDR3 is 13 amino acids. CDR3 coding DNA: TGCGCCAGCAGCCCGGGACGTCAAGAGACCCAGTACTTC. Translated, it gives CASSPGRQETQYF.